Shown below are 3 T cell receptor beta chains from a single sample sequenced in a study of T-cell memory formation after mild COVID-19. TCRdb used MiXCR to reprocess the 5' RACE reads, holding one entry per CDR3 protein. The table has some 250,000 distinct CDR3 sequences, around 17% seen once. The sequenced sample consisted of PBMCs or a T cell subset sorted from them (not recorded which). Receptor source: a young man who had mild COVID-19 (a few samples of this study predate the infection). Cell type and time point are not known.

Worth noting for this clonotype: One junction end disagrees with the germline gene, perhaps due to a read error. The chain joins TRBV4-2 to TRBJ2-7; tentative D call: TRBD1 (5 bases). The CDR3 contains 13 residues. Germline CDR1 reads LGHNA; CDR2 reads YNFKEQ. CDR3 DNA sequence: TGTGCCAGCAGCCAAGAGATTGCAGGACATACGGAGTTC. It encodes CASSQEIAGHTEF.

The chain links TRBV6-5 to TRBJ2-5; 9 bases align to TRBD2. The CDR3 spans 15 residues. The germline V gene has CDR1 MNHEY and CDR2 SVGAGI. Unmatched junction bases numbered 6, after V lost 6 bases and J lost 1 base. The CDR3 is CASRNSGGIQETQYF. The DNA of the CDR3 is TGTGCCAGCAGGAATAGCGGGGGCATCCAAGAGACCCAGTACTTC.

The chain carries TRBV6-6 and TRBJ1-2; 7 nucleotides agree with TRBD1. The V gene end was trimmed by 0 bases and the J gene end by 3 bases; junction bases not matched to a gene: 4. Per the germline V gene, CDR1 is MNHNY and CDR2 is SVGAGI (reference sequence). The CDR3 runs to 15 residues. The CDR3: CASSYSGGRDYGYTF. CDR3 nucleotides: TGTGCCAGCAGTTACTCAGGGGGCCGGGACTATGGCTACACCTTC.